Listed below are T cell receptor beta chains from one sample, sequenced in a study of T-cell memory formation after mild COVID-19. TCRdb reanalysed the 5' RACE reads using MiXCR and keeps one entry per CDR3 protein. The sample shows roughly 510,000 distinct CDR3 sequences, approximately 15% of them seen only once. Sequences were obtained from PBMCs or a T cell subset sorted from them (not recorded which). Every receptor here comes from an adult woman who had mild COVID-19 (a few samples of this study predate the infection). Cell type and time point are not known. CDR3s include the opening cysteine and the closing phenylalanine or tryptophan. The D gene is left open where the match is weak. A row's size may be missing; if present it is once, few, many or a size class.

TGTGCCAGCAGTCACAGGATTTCGGGTACCCATAGCAATCAGCCCCAGCATTTT	CASSHRISGTHSNQPQHF	TRBJ1-5	TRBV6-6	.	.
TGTGCCAGTAGCCCCTGGGAGGGTCCCGCTCAGCCCCAGCATTTT	CASSPWEGPAQPQHF	TRBJ1-5	TRBV19	.	few
TGTGCCAGCAGTTTAACCGAGGGGCAGTTCTTC	CASSLTEGQFF	TRBJ2-1	TRBV12-3/TRBV12-4	.	.
TGCAGTGCTAGAGATGGGCAGGGAGGCTACACCTTC	CSARDGQGGYTF	TRBJ1-2	TRBV20-1	.	.
TGTGCCAGCACCCCGGACGGTAGCTCCTACGAGCAGTACTTC	CASTPDGSSYEQYF	TRBJ2-7	TRBV12-3/TRBV12-4	.	.
TGTGCCAGCAGCTTAGCGCTTGCGGGAGGTACCGGGGAGCTGTTTTTT	CASSLALAGGTGELFF	TRBJ2-2	TRBV7-3	TRBD2	few
TGTGCCAGCACCGGAGGTGATTCTAATGAAAAACTGTTTTTT	CASTGGDSNEKLFF	TRBJ1-4	TRBV6-1	.	.
TGCGCCAGCAGCTTTCCCGGAGCCACAGATACGCAGTATTTT	CASSFPGATDTQYF	TRBJ2-3	TRBV5-1	.	.
TGCAGTGCTAGTCTTTCGGCGGGAGGGGCATACGAGCAGTACTTC	CSASLSAGGAYEQYF	TRBJ2-7	TRBV20-1	TRBD2	.
TGTGCCAGCAGTTTAAGCGGGACAGGTATCGTCTACGAGCAGTACTTC	CASSLSGTGIVYEQYF	TRBJ2-7	TRBV27	.	few
TGCGCCAGCACCGACTCTCTTGGAATAGCGGGAGGGCCATACAATGAGCAGTTCTTC	CASTDSLGIAGGPYNEQFF	TRBJ2-1	TRBV5-1	TRBD2	few
TGTGCCACCAGGACGGGGCAGAACACCGGGGAGCTGTTTTTT	CATRTGQNTGELFF	TRBJ2-2	TRBV6-1	.	.
TGCAGTGCTAGAGGGCTAGCGGGAGTACAGGAGCAGTTCTTC	CSARGLAGVQEQFF	TRBJ2-1	TRBV20-1	TRBD2	few
TGCGCCAGCAGCTCGGAAGGGGGCCTAGGTCAGCCCCAGCATTTT	CASSSEGGLGQPQHF	TRBJ1-5	TRBV5-1	TRBD1	.